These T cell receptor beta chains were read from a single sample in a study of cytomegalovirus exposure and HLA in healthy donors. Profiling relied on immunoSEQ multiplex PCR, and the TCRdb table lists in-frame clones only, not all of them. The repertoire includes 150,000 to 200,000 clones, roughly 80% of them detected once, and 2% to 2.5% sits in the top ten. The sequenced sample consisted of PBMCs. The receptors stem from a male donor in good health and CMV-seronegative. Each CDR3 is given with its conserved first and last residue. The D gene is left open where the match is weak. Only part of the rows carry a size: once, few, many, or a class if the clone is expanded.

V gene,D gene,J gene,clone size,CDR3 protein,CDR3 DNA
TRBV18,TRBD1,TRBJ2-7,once,CASSSRRDRFSYEQYF,TGTGCCAGCTCATCACGGAGGGACAGGTTTTCCTACGAGCAGTACTTC
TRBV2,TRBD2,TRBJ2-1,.,CASVYSGRGGREQFF,TGTGCCAGCGTCTATTCGGGGCGGGGGGGCAGAGAGCAGTTCTTC
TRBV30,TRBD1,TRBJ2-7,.,CAWSGDRGRAYEQYF,TGTGCCTGGAGTGGGGACAGGGGGCGGGCCTACGAGCAGTACTTC
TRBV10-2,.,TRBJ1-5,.,CASSEQGRDQPQHF,TGCGCCAGCAGTGAACAGGGCAGGGATCAGCCCCAGCATTTT
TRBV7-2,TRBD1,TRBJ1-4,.,CASSLNRGLGEKLFF,TGTGCCAGCAGCCTGAACAGGGGGCTTGGTGAAAAACTGTTTTTT
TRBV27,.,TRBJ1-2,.,CASSSTGNYGYTF,TGTGCCAGCAGTTCAACAGGCAACTATGGCTACACCTTC
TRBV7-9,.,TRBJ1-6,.,CASSPDSSTSPLHF,TGTGCCAGCAGCCCAGACAGCAGTACTTCACCCCTCCACTTT
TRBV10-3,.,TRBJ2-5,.,CAIRGGLKETQYF,TGTGCCATCAGAGGAGGGCTGAAAGAGACCCAGTACTTC
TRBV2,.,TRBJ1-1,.,CASRLLRNTEAFF,TGTGCCAGCAGGCTACTGAGGAACACTGAAGCTTTCTTT
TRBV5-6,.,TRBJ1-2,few,CASSLVWSAWTYGYTF,TGTGCCAGCAGCTTGGTCTGGTCAGCTTGGACTTATGGCTACACCTTC
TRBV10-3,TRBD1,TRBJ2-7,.,CAISAQGAYEQYF,TGTGCCATCAGTGCACAGGGGGCCTACGAGCAGTACTTC
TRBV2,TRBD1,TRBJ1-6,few,CASRSGTGEHSPLHF,TGTGCCAGCAGATCCGGGACAGGGGAACATTCACCCCTCCACTTT
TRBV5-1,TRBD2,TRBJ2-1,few,CASSLLAGAYNEQFF,TGCGCCAGCAGCTTGTTAGCGGGGGCTTACAATGAGCAGTTCTTC
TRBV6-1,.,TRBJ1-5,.,CASRREGQPQHF,TGTGCCAGCAGAAGAGAGGGTCAGCCCCAGCATTTT
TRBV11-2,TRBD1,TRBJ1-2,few,CASSSGTGVVYGYTF,TGTGCCAGCAGCTCCGGGACAGGGGTGGTCTATGGCTACACCTTC
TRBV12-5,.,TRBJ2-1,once,CASGLGQGSYNEQFF,TGTGCTAGTGGGTTGGGGCAGGGGAGCTACAATGAGCAGTTCTTC
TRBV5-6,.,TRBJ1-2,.,CASSPGVAYGYTF,TGTGCCAGCAGCCCCGGGGTAGCCTATGGCTACACCTTC
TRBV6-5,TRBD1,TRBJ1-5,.,CASRSGQAGNQPQHF,TGTGCCAGCAGGAGTGGACAGGCGGGCAATCAGCCCCAGCATTTT
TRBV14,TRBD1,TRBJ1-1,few,CASSPPSRQGAFF,TGTGCCAGCAGCCCACCGTCCCGACAGGGAGCTTTCTTT
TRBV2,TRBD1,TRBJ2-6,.,CASRDRPTGANVLTF,TGTGCCAGCAGGGACAGGCCTACCGGGGCCAACGTCCTGACTTTC
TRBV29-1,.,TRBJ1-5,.,CSASNSNQPQHF,TGCAGCGCCTCTAATAGCAATCAGCCCCAGCATTTT
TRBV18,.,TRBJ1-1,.,CASSPPSLNTEAFF,TGTGCCAGCTCACCACCTTCCCTAAACACTGAAGCTTTCTTT
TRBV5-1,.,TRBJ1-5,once,CASSLESGQYQPQHF,TGCGCCAGCAGCTTGGAGTCAGGCCAATATCAGCCCCAGCATTTT
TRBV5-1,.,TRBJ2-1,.,CASSLYQGSNNEQFF,TGCGCCAGCAGCTTGTATCAGGGGTCGAACAATGAGCAGTTCTTC
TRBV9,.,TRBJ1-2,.,CASSVLGGEGGYTF,TGTGCCAGCAGCGTTCTTGGGGGGGAAGGGGGCTACACCTTC
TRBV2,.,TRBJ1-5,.,CASSENQGSQPQHF,TGTGCCAGCAGTGAAAACCAGGGGAGTCAGCCCCAGCATTTT
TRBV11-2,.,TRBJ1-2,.,CASSREGDGYTF,TGTGCCAGCAGCAGAGAGGGGGACGGCTACACCTTC
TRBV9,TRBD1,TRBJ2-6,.,CASSSPTGEVSGANVLTF,TGTGCCAGCAGCTCGCCGACAGGGGAGGTCTCTGGGGCCAACGTCCTGACTTTC
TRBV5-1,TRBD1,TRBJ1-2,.,CASSGTGVGYTF,TGCGCCAGCAGCGGCACAGGGGTCGGCTACACCTTC
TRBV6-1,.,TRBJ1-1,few,CASRSQGGMNTEAFF,TGTGCCAGCAGATCACAGGGTGGGATGAACACTGAAGCTTTCTTT
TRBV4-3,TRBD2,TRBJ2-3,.,CASSQDRLAGGRIFTDTQYF,TGCGCCAGCAGCCAAGATCGACTAGCGGGGGGGCGAATCTTCACAGATACGCAGTATTTT
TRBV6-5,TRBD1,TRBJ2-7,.,CASSSTNRGLSYEQYF,TGTGCCAGCAGTTCAACGAACAGGGGGCTCTCCTACGAGCAGTACTTC
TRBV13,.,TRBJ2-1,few,CASSSQGSSYNEQFF,TGTGCCAGCAGCTCCCAAGGGAGCTCCTACAATGAGCAGTTCTTC
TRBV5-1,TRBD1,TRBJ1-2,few,CASSEDRVYGYTF,TGCGCCAGCAGCGAGGACAGGGTCTATGGCTACACCTTC
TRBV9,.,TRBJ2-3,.,CASSVGAGSTDTQYF,TGTGCCAGCAGCGTAGGGGCGGGGAGCACAGATACGCAGTATTTT
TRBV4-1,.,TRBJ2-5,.,CASSQSGTRGPATQYF,TGCGCCAGCAGCCAGTCCGGGACTAGGGGGCCCGCGACCCAGTACTTC